This T cell receptor (beta chain) was captured in a study of T-cell reconstitution after alpha-beta-depleted transplantation in children (TCRdb year 2016). Turning to the overall study: Using TCR repertoire profiling, the study quantitatively followed how T-cell immune reconstitution unfolded in children after TCRalphabeta/CD19-depleted allogeneic hematopoietic cell transplantation.

V is clipped by 0 bases and J by 5 bases, and the sequence between their germline boundaries is 13 bases long. The CDR1 and CDR2 encoded by the germline V gene are SGDLS and YYNGEE. The CDR3 numbers 15 residues from cysteine through phenylalanine. The sequence is cut down to CDR3 DNA, 45 bases in frame from base 1. As concerns this clonotype: The clone's antigen remains unknown. Per-base quality was not reported, and no clone a single base away is much larger than it.

The receptor library was made with PCR. This sample was sequenced with an Illumina HiSeq 2500. TCR libraries were prepared with molecular barcoding, using unique molecular identifiers to normalize TCRbeta repertoire quantification. Starting from the raw public reads, TCRdb applied fastp trimming at Q25, assembled clones with MiXCR and retained in-frame beta chains. Here each entry gathers all rows of one CDR3 protein and keeps the most common genes and DNA. The sample contains about 610,000 distinct CDR3 sequences, about 11% of them found a single time. The ten largest clonotypes hold about 4% of the sample.

The source of this sequence is a human donor who donated a stem cell graft to a child with acute myeloid leukemia. The source was PBMCs from the stem cell graft donor, collected from the stem cell graft. The V and J segments used are TRBV9 and TRBJ2-3; tentative D gene TRBD2, with 5 bases matching. The bases are TGTGCCAGCAGCGTAGAAGGAGCGGTTTTAGATACGCAGTATTTT. This gives the protein CASSVEGAVLDTQYF.